This TCR beta chain came from a study of T cells expressing NK-cell markers. Study outcomes and limitations: Dominant NKG2C+ clonotypes were found to form roughly 1.0-7.0% of CD8+ T cells in roughly 6 donors.

One entry per CDR3 protein, without DNA, is what TCRdb gives after re-calling the 5' RACE reads. In total, the table holds 250,000 or so distinct CDR3 sequences. In the case of this clonotype: What it recognizes is unknown.

Germline values: CDR1 SGHAT, CDR2 FQDESV (reference sequence). The CDR3 sequence is 18 residues long. The V gene is TRBV11-1, the J gene TRBJ1-1; absent DNA, TCRdb's TRBD1 call cannot be checked. The sequence came from a woman aged 18 to 75 in good health. Sequenced material: blood T cells: a sorted CD56 or NKG2C T cell subset, CD4+ or CD8+ T cells, or bulk PBMC T cells (not recorded which). The CDR3 protein is CASSLASGGKVSGTEAFF. The entire variable domain, with the rest obtained from reference TRBV11-1 and TRBJ1-1, is as follows: EAEVAQSPRYKITEKSQAVAFWCDPISGHATLYWYRQILGQGPELLVQFQDESVVDDSQLPKDRFSAERLKGVDSTLKIQPAELGDSAMYLCASSLASGGKVSGTEAFFGQGTRLTVV.